The sample holds many counts of the clone carrying this TCR beta chain. The authors took PBMCs from 7.5 to 10 ml fresh peripheral blood. The TCR beta CDR3 regions underwent amplification using RNA transcripts as the source. In the first-round RT-PCR of the TCR CDR3, the HTBI primer set was used. In TCRdb, the multiplex PCR reads were re-called with MiXCR into one record per CDR3 protein. The repertoire holds nearly 110,000 distinct CDR3 sequences, with approximately 15% as singletons. The CDR3 spans 13 residues. Germline lookup yields CDR1 MNHNS and CDR2 SASEGT. Unmatched junction bases numbered 2, after V lost 6 bases and J lost 4 bases. The sample originates from a study of T cells in Graves' hyperthyroidism and ophthalmopathy.

The sample was blood. This receptor was obtained from a woman aged 50 to 60 with Graves' hyperthyroidism. The V and J genes are TRBV6-1 and TRBJ2-1, with 8 bases identical to TRBD2. Here the CDR3 reads CASREREYNEQFF. The CDR3 DNA follows: TGTGCCAGCAGGGAGCGGGAGTACAATGAGCAGTTCTTC.